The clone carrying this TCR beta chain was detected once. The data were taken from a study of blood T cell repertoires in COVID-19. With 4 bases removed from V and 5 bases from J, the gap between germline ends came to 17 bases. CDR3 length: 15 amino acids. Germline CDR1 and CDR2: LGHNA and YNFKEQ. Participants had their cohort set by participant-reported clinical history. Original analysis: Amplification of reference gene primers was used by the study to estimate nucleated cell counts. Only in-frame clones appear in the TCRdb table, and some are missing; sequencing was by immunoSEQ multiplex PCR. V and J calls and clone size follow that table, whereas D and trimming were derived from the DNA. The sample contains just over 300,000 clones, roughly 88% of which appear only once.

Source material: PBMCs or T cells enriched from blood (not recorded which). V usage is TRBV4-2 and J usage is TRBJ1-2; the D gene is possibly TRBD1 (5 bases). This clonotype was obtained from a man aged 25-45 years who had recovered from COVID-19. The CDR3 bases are TGTGCCAGCAGCCCCGAGATCCAGGGAGGGTATGGCTACACCTTC. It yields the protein CASSPEIQGGYGYTF.